The T cell receptor beta chain described here comes from a study of blood T cell repertoires in COVID-19. Profiled with immunoSEQ multiplex PCR; TCRdb holds only in-frame clones, not every one. The sample yields fewer than 130,000 clones, about 90% seen once. The germline V gene encodes CDR1 MNHEY and CDR2 SMNVEV (reference sequence). V was clipped by 5 bases and J by 0 bases, with 11 bases between them. The CDR3 is made up of 15 amino acids. The chain carries TRBV27 and TRBJ2-1, with TRBD2 as a possible D gene (6 bases). Sequencing input: peripheral blood. The receptor was derived from a human donor in a cohort sampled during active COVID-19. CDR3 nucleotides: TGTGCCAGCAGTCGCGGGGATAGCTCCTACAATGAGCAGTTCTTC. It specifies CASSRGDSSYNEQFF.